Shown below are 29 T cell receptor beta chains from a single sample sequenced in a study of shared clonotypes between healthy human individuals. Profiled with immunoSEQ multiplex PCR; TCRdb holds only in-frame clones, not every one. The table records fewer than 1.4 million clones, around 78% of them present only once. Material for sequencing was memory CD4+ T cells from PBMCs. Subset described: CD45RA-negative fraction. These TCRs come from a man between 18 and 29 years old in good health. Some clones in this sample may be carry-over from other donors' samples.

Concerning this clone itself: The sample carries other DNA sequences with the same CDR3. V usage is TRBV6-6 and J usage is TRBJ2-2; D perhaps matches TRBD1 (6 bases). CDR3 length: 14 residues. V dropped 6 bases and J dropped 0 bases, with 8 bases sitting between them. CDR1 is MNHNY, CDR2 SVGAGI, per germline (reference sequence). The chain's CDR3 is CASRQGANTGELFF. The CDR3 DNA is TGTGCCAGCAGACAGGGCGCGAACACCGGGGAGCTGTTTTTT.

The chain is built from TRBV5-1 and TRBJ2-3; the match to TRBD2 covers 11 bases. This CDR3 region has 17 residues. The trim removed 3 bases at V and 1 base at J, leaving 7 bases unmatched. CDR1 is SGHRS, CDR2 YFSETQ, per germline. This CDR3 reads CASSWTPLAGGTDTQYF. CDR3 nucleotides: TGCGCCAGCAGCTGGACCCCACTAGCGGGAGGCACAGATACGCAGTATTTT.

V is TRBV7-9 and J is TRBJ2-2; the D gene is possibly TRBD2 (6 bases). Germline V gene data show CDR1 as SEHNR and CDR2 as FQNEAQ (reference sequence). This CDR3 is built from 14 residues. With 11 bases removed from V and 0 bases from J, the gap between germline ends came to 13 bases. The CDR3 region has the DNA TGTGCCTGGGAGGCCTGGGCGAACACCGGGGAGCTGTTTTTT. The encoded protein is CAWEAWANTGELFF.

This clone was seen once. V and J are TRBV6-1 and TRBJ1-3; D uncertain. Germline-derived CDR1 and CDR2 are MNHNS and SASEGT. Trimming stripped 1 base from V and 4 bases from J, with 17 bases between. There are 17 residues in the CDR3. CDR3 sequence (DNA): TGTGCCAGCAGTGAAGTTTACCGGGGTCTGGGGGGAAACACCATATATTTT. Residues: CASSEVYRGLGGNTIYF.

The chain couples TRBV7-5 to TRBJ1-2. TRBV7-5 is an annotated pseudogene. This CDR3 is built from 13 residues. CDR3: CASSLGTASGYTF. CDR3 nucleotide sequence: TGTGCCAGCAGCTTAGGTACAGCGAGTGGCTACACCTTC.

The V call is TRBV15, the J call TRBJ1-2; D gene uncertain. Looked up from germline, CDR1 is LNHNV and CDR2 is YYDKDF (reference sequence). There are 14 residues in the CDR3. Trimming took off 0 bases at V and 8 bases at J, with 13 bases between the two ends. CDR3 DNA sequence: TGTGCCACCAGCAGAGAGGGAGGTTCGCGGGGCTACACCTTC. This translates into CATSREGGSRGYTF.

The CDR3 region is CASTPSVGDYEQYF. The CDR3 DNA reads as TGTGCCAGCACTCCCTCGGTAGGCGACTACGAGCAGTACTTC. V is TRBV6-6 and J is TRBJ2-7; D unclear. CDR1 and CDR2 (germline): MNHNY, SVGAGI (reference sequence). Deletions cut 7 bases from V and 3 bases from J, with 16 bases between. This CDR3 is built from 14 residues.

The chain employs TRBV5-1 and TRBJ2-5; possibly TRBD1 for D (5 bases). Germline loops: CDR1 SGHRS, CDR2 YFSETQ. Trimming shortened V by 0 bases and J by 4 bases, and 7 bases separated the two germline ends. The CDR3 totals 13 residues. The CDR3 bases are TGCGCCAGCAGCTTGGGACAGTCAGAGACCCAGTACTTC. This gives the protein CASSLGQSETQYF.

The chain employs TRBV7-6 and TRBJ2-7; D may be TRBD2 (6 bases). Trimming took 3 bases from V and 0 from J, leaving 9 bases between them. CDR1 and CDR2 (germline): SGHVS, FNYEAQ. This CDR3 spans 14 amino acids. The CDR3 is CASSLGGDSYEQYF. In nucleotides, the CDR3 is TGTGCCAGCAGCTTGGGCGGGGACTCCTACGAGCAGTACTTC.

The chain employs TRBV11-2 and TRBJ2-3; TRBD1 might be the D (6 bases). The ends were cut back, 1 base at V and 2 bases at J, with 16 bases in the middle. The CDR3 runs to 17 residues. Per germline, CDR1 SGHAT and CDR2 FQNNGV. The CDR3 here is CASSLVQGNPFTDTQYF. For the CDR3, the DNA is TGTGCCAGCAGCTTAGTTCAGGGGAACCCTTTCACAGATACGCAGTATTTT.

The chain has TRBV2 and TRBJ2-7; no firm D call. V lost 4 bases, J lost 3 bases, and 16 bases lay in between. Looked up from germline, CDR1 is SNHLY and CDR2 is FYNNEI. CDR3 length: 15 residues. CDR3 region: CASSGRQMGSYEQYF. The CDR3 nucleotides read TGTGCCAGCAGTGGGAGACAAATGGGCAGCTACGAGCAGTACTTC.

In this sample, this clone turned up a few times. The chain has TRBV9 and TRBJ2-1, with 8 bases fitting TRBD2. The V gene end was trimmed by 7 bases and the J gene end by 5 bases; junction bases not matched to a gene: 11. Germline V gene lookup returns CDR1 SGDLS and CDR2 YYNGEE. The CDR3 loop spans 15 amino acids. For the CDR3, the DNA is TGTGCCAGCGCCGGGGGAGCGGGAGTGAACAATGAGCAGTTCTTC. Translated: CASAGGAGVNNEQFF.

The chain combines TRBV7-9 with TRBJ2-5, with 12 bases aligning to TRBD1. The CDR3 is made up of 16 amino acids. CDR1 and CDR2 (germline): SEHNR, FQNEAQ (reference sequence). V trimming: 8 bases; J trimming: 4 bases; junction bases outside the gene matches: 11. As DNA, the CDR3 is TGTGCCAGCGTCCCCCCCGGGACAGGGGGCGCAGAGACCCAGTACTTC. Encoded protein: CASVPPGTGGAETQYF.

The chain couples TRBV7-6 to TRBJ2-7; D possibly corresponds to TRBD2 (6 bases). Looked up from germline, CDR1 is SGHVS and CDR2 is FNYEAQ. CDR3 length: 17 amino acids. V shed 4 bases and J shed 2 bases, with 21 bases lying between them. The CDR3 loop is CASSYTYTAGTPYEQYF. The CDR3 nucleotides are TGTGCCAGCAGCTATACATATACAGCGGGTACCCCCTACGAGCAGTACTTC. Combining the CDR3 with reference TRBV7-6 and TRBJ2-7 gives the whole variable domain GAGVSQSPRYKVTKRGQDVALRCDPISGHVSLYWYRQALGQGPEFLTYFNYEAQQDKSGLPNDRFSAERPEGSISTLTIQRTEQRDSAMYRCASSYTYTAGTPYEQYFGPGTRLTVT.

The J gene is TRBJ2-1, the V gene TRBV28; D is perhaps TRBD2 (5 bases). CDR3 length: 14 amino acids. V dropped 9 bases and J dropped 9 bases, with 21 bases sitting between them. Germline V gene data show CDR1 as MDHEN and CDR2 as SYDVKM. The CDR3 region is CASGSGSSNGEQFF. The CDR3, as DNA: TGTGCCAGTGGATCGGGGAGTTCTAACGGTGAGCAGTTCTTC.

This chain uses TRBV5-1 with TRBJ2-5; the match to TRBD2 covers 8 bases. In germline, CDR1 is SGHRS, CDR2 YFSETQ. After removal of 0 bases from V and 5 bases from J, the junction contained 6 bases not matched to a gene. This CDR3 is 15 amino acids long. The CDR3, as DNA: TGCGCCAGCAGCTTGGACGGGAGGGTCGGCGAGACCCAGTACTTC. This gives the protein CASSLDGRVGETQYF.

Concerning this clone: This probably arose from a read error, given a far larger clone one base away. The same CDR3 arises from other DNA sequences in this sample as well. This chain joins TRBV15 and TRBJ2-7; 7 bases map to TRBD2. CDR1 and CDR2 from the germline V gene are LNHNV and YYDKDF (reference sequence). The CDR3 runs to 20 residues. J lost 4 bases, V lost 0 bases, and 21 bases had no gene match. CDR3 nucleotides: TGTGCCACCAGCAGAGACAGGGATTGGGGAGCGGGACCGCATCGGTACGAGCAGTACTTC. Residues: CATSRDRDWGAGPHRYEQYF. Full variable domain (rest looked up from reference TRBV15 and TRBJ2-7): DAMVIQNPRYQVTQFGKPVTLSCSQTLNHNVMYWYQQKSSQAPKLLFHYYDKDFNNEADTPDNFQSRRPNTSFCFLDIRSPGLGDTAMYLCATSRDRDWGAGPHRYEQYFGPGTRLTVT.

V usage is TRBV29-1 and J usage is TRBJ1-2; possible D gene TRBD1, 5 bases. Germline CDR1 reads SQVTM; CDR2 reads ANQGSEA. The CDR3 contains 12 residues. V dropped 8 bases and J dropped 3 bases, with 13 bases sitting between them. The CDR3 sequence is CSTSGEDYGYTF. The CDR3 region has the DNA TGCAGCACCTCGGGGGAGGACTATGGCTACACCTTC.

The chain combines TRBV29-1 with TRBJ1-1; D ambiguous. The CDR3 extends over 14 amino acids. CDR1 and CDR2 (germline): SQVTM, ANQGSEA. Trimming left V 4 bases short and J 0 bases short, with 12 bases between. Here the CDR3 DNA reads TGCAGCGTTGCACTTCAGAAAATGAACACTGAAGCTTTCTTT. Protein sequence: CSVALQKMNTEAFF.

This clone was recorded once. CDR3: CSAESDEQFF. As DNA, the CDR3 is TGCAGTGCCGAGAGTGATGAGCAGTTCTTC. This chain joins TRBV20-1 and TRBJ2-1; D gene uncertain. Germline V gives CDR1 DFQATT, CDR2 SNEGSKA (reference sequence). V was clipped by 6 bases and J by 8 bases, with 8 bases between them. This CDR3 comprises 10 residues.

The chain carries TRBV27 and TRBJ1-4; no clear D. The V and J ends lost 0 bases and 12 bases respectively, with 17 bases between them. This CDR3 is 15 amino acids long. The germline V gene has CDR1 MNHEY and CDR2 SMNVEV (reference sequence). The CDR3 coding sequence is TGTGCCAGCAGTTTATCTCGGCGCCCAGCTTCCGAACTGTTTTTT. It encodes CASSLSRRPASELFF.

This clone was observed a handful of times. For the CDR3, the DNA is TGCAGTGCCGAAGTTTGGGAAAAACTGTTTTTT. Amino acids: CSAEVWEKLFF. This rearrangement joins TRBV20-1 to TRBJ1-4; D uncertain. The V gene's germline CDR1 is DFQATT and CDR2 SNEGSKA (reference sequence). V was shortened by 6 bases and J by 8 bases, with 10 bases between the two germline ends. This CDR3 contains 11 residues.

V gene TRBV5-1 combines with J gene TRBJ2-5, with D perhaps matching TRBD2 (5 bases). The V gene's germline CDR1 is SGHRS and CDR2 YFSETQ. The CDR3 has 13 amino acids. V shed 5 bases and J shed 5 bases, with 13 bases lying between them. CDR3 protein: CASSSETTETQYF. CDR3 in DNA: TGCGCCAGCAGTAGCGAGACGACGGAGACCCAGTACTTC.

This clone was seen only once. This chain uses TRBV19 with TRBJ2-3, with 10 bases matching TRBD2. V trimming: 9 bases; J trimming: 1 base; junction bases outside the gene matches: 4. Germline V gene lookup returns CDR1 LNHDA and CDR2 SQIVND (reference sequence). This CDR3 region has 14 residues. For the CDR3, the DNA is TGTGCCAGACGACTAGCGGGCGGCACAGATACGCAGTATTTT. The encoded protein is CARRLAGGTDTQYF.

The chain combines TRBV5-8 with TRBJ2-7; no definite D call. The CDR3 sequence is 14 residues long. V lost 0 bases to trimming and J lost 3 bases, with 10 bases between them. In germline, CDR1 is SGHTS, CDR2 YDEGEE. The CDR3 DNA sequence: TGTGCCAGCAGCTTGGGCCAGAAGAACTACGAGCAGTACTTC. Translating it yields CASSLGQKNYEQYF.

This chain uses TRBV28 with TRBJ2-5, with TRBD1 as a possible D gene (6 bases). This CDR3 region has 13 residues. The germline CDR1 and CDR2 sequences are MDHEN and SYDVKM. Trimming removed 6 bases at V and 9 bases at J, with 17 bases between. The CDR3 protein is CASSADSGVAQYF. DNA for the CDR3: TGTGCCAGCAGCGCGGACAGTGGGGTGGCCCAGTACTTC.

The V and J genes are TRBV25-1 and TRBJ2-5; D uncertain. The V end was cut by 4 bases, the J end by 5 bases, with 17 bases between. Germline assignment: CDR1 MGHDK and CDR2 SYGVNS. The CDR3 has 15 amino acids. The CDR3 sequence is CASSARATSAETQYF. The CDR3 DNA reads TGTGCCAGCAGTGCCCGGGCCACGTCGGCTGAGACCCAGTACTTC.

The chain employs TRBV30 and TRBJ1-6; tentative D call: TRBD1 (6 bases). With 3 bases removed from V and 10 bases from J, the gap between germline ends came to 13 bases. This CDR3 is 13 amino acids long. Per germline, CDR1 GTSNPN and CDR2 SVGIG (reference sequence). The CDR3 region has the DNA TGTGCCTGGAGGTTACAGGGAGGATCACCCCTCCACTTT. Translation: CAWRLQGGSPLHF.

The chain employs TRBV4-2 and TRBJ2-7; no firm D call. Trimming stripped 2 bases from V and 1 base from J, with 9 bases between. From germline, CDR1 is LGHNA and CDR2 YNFKEQ. The CDR3 contains 14 residues. The CDR3, as DNA: TGTGCCAGCAGCCAATCAACAGAATCCTACGAGCAGTACTTC. Translated: CASSQSTESYEQYF.